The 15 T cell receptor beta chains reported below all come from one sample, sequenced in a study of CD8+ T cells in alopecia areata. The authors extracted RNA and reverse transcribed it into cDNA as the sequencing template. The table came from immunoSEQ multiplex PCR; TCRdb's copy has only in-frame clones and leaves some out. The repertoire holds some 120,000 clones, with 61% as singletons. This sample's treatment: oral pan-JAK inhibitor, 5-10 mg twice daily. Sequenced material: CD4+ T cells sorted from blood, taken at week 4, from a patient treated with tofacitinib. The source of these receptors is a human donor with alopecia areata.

The CDR3 loop is CAYLAGGLQNTGELFF. The CDR3 coding sequence is TGTGCCTACCTAGCGGGAGGGCTCCAGAACACCGGGGAGCTGTTTTTT. V is TRBV30 and J is TRBJ2-2, with 12 nucleotides matching TRBD2. The germline V gene encodes CDR1 GTSNPN and CDR2 SVGIG (reference sequence). Trimming at V came to 7 bases and at J to 1 base, leaving 7 bases not matched to a gene. The CDR3 is 16 amino acids.

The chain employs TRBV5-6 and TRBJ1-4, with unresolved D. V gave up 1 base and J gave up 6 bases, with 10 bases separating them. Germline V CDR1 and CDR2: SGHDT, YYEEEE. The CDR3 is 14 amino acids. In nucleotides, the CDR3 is TGTGCCAGCAGCTTGCGAGACATGGATGAAAAACTGTTTTTT. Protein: CASSLRDMDEKLFF. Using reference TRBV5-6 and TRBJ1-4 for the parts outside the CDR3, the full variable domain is DAGVTQSPTHLIKTRGQQVTLRCSPKSGHDTVSWYQQALGQGPQFIFQYYEEEERQRGNFPDRFSGHQFPNYSSELNVNALLLGDSALYLCASSLRDMDEKLFFGSGTQLSVL.

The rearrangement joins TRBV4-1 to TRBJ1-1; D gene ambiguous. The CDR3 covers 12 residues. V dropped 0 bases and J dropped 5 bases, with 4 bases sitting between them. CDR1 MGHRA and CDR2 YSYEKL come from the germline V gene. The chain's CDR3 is CASSQEETEAFF. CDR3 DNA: TGCGCCAGCAGCCAAGAAGAAACTGAAGCTTTCTTT.

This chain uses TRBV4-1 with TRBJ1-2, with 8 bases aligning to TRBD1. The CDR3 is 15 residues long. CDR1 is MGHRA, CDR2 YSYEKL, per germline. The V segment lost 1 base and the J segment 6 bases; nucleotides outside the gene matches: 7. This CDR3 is CASSQVPGQVHGYTF. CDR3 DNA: TGCGCCAGCAGCCAAGTCCCGGGACAGGTCCATGGCTACACCTTC.

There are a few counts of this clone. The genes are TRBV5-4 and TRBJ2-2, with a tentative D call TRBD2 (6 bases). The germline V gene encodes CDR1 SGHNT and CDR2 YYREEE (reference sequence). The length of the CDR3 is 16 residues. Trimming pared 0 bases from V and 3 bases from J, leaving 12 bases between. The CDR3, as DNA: TGTGCCAGCAGCTTGGCTGGGGGGTCGGACACCGGGGAGCTGTTTTTT. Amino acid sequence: CASSLAGGSDTGELFF.

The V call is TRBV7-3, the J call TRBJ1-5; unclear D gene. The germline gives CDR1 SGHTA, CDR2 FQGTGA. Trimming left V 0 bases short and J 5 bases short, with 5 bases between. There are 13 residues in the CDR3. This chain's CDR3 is CASSLTHDQPQHF. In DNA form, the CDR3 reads TGTGCCAGCAGCTTAACTCACGATCAGCCCCAGCATTTT.

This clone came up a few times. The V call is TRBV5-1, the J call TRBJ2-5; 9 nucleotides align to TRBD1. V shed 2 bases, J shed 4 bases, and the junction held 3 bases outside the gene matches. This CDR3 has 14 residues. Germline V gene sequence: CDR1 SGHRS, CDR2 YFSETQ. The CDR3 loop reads CASSLPTGGETQYF. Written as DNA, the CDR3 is TGCGCCAGCAGCTTACCGACAGGGGGAGAGACCCAGTACTTC.

The CDR3 bases are TGTGCCAGCAGCTTAGCGCCTAGCGGGCGGGCCACAGATACGCAGTATTTT. Translated: CASSLAPSGRATDTQYF. The V call is TRBV7-2, the J call TRBJ2-3; 8 bases match TRBD2. V lost 0 bases to trimming and J lost 2 bases; unmatched junction nucleotides: 7. The germline gives CDR1 SGHTA, CDR2 FQGNSA. This CDR3 has 17 residues.

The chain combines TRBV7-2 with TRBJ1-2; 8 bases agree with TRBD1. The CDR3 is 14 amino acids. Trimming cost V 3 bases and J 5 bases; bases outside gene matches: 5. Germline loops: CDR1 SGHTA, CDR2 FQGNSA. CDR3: CASSFSTGEYGYTF. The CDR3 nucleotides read TGTGCCAGCAGCTTCTCGACAGGGGAATATGGCTACACCTTC. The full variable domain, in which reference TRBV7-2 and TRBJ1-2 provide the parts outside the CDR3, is GAGVSQSPSNKVTEKGKDVELRCDPISGHTALYWYRQSLGQGLEFLIYFQGNSAPDKSGLPSDRFSAERTGGSVSTLTIQRTQQEDSAVYLCASSFSTGEYGYTFGSGTRLTVV.

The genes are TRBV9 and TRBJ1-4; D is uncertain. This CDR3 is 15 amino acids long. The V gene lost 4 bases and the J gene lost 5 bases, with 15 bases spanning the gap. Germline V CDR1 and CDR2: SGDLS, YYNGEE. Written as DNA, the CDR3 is TGTGCCAGCAGCCCCCGGGCGATTGGAAATGAAAAACTGTTTTTT. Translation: CASSPRAIGNEKLFF.

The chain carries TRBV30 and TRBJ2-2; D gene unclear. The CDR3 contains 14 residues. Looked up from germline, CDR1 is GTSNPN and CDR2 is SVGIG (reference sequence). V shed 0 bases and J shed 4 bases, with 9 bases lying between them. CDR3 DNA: TGTGCCTGGAGTGTCTCGGGCTCCACCGGGGAGCTGTTTTTT. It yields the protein CAWSVSGSTGELFF. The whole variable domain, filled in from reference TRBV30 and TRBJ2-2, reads SQTIHQWPATLVQPVGSPLSLECTVEGTSNPNLYWYRQAAGRGLQLLFYSVGIGQISSEVPQNLSASRPQDRQFILSSKKLLLSDSGFYLCAWSVSGSTGELFFGEGSRLTVL.

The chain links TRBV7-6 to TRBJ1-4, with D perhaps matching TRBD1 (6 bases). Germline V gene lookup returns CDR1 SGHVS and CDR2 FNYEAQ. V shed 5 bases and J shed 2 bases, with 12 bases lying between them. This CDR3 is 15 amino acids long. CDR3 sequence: CASSPLGGTNEKLFF. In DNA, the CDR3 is TGTGCCAGCAGCCCCTTGGGGGGCACTAATGAAAAACTGTTTTTT. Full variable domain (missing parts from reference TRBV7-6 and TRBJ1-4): GAGVSQSPRYKVTKRGQDVALRCDPISGHVSLYWYRQALGQGPEFLTYFNYEAQQDKSGLPNDRFSAERPEGSISTLTIQRTEQRDSAMYRCASSPLGGTNEKLFFGSGTQLSVL.

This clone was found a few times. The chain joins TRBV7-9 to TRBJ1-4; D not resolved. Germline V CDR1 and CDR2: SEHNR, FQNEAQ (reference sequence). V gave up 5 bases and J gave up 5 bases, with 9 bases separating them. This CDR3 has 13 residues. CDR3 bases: TGTGCCAGCAGCCCCAGCCGGAATGAAAAACTGTTTTTT. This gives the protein CASSPSRNEKLFF.

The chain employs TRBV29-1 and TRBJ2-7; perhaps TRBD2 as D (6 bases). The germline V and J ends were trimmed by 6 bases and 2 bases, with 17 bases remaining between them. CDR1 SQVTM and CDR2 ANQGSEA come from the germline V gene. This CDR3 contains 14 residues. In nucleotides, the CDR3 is TGCAGCGTACAGACGGGACTCCGAACCTACGAGCAGTACTTC. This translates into CSVQTGLRTYEQYF.

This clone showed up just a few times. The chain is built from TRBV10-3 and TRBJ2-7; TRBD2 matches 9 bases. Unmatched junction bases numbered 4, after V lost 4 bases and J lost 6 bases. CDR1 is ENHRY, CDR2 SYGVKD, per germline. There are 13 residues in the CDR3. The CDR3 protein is CAISAGLASEQYF. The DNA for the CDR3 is TGTGCCATCAGTGCTGGACTAGCGAGCGAGCAGTACTTC.